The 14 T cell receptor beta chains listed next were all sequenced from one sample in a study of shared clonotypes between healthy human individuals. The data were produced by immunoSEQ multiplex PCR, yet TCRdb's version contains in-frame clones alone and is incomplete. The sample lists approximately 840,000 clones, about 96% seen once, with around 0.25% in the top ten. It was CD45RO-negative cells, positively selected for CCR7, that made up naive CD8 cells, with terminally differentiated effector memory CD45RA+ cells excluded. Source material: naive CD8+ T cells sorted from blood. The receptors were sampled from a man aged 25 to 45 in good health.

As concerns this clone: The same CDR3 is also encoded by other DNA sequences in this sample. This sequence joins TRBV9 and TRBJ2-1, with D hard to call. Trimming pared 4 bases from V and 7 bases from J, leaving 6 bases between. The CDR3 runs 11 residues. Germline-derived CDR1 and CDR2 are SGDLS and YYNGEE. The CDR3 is CASSIGNEQFF. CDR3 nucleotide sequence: TGTGCCAGCAGCATAGGGAATGAGCAGTTCTTC.

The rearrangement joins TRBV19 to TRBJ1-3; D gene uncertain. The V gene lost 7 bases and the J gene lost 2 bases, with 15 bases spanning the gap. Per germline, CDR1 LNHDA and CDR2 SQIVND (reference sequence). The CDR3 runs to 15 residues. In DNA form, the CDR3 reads TGTGCCAGTAATTTCCTGGGAGGACCTGGAAACACCATATATTTT. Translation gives CASNFLGGPGNTIYF.

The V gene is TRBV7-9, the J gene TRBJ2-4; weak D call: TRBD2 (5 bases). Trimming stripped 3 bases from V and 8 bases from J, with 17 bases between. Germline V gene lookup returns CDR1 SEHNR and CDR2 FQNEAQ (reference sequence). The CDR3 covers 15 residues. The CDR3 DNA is TGTGCCAGCAGCTTGTTAATGGGAGACGAGGACATTCAGTACTTC. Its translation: CASSLLMGDEDIQYF. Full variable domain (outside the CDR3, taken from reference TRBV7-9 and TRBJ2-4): DTGVSQNPRHKITKRGQNVTFRCDPISEHNRLYWYRQTLGQGPEFLTYFQNEAQLEKSRLLSDRFSAERPKGSFSTLEIQRTEQGDSAMYLCASSLLMGDEDIQYFGAGTRLSVL.

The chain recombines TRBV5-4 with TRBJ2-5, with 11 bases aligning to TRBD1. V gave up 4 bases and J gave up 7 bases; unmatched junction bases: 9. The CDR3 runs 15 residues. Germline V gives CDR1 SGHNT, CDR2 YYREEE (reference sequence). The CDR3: CASSLGTGGPWTQYF. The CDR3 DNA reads TGTGCCAGCAGCCTGGGGACAGGGGGTCCGTGGACCCAGTACTTC.

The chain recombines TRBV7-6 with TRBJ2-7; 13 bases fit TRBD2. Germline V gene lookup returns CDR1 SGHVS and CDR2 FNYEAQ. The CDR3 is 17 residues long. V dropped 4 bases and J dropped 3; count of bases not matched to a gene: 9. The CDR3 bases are TGTGCCAGCAGCTCCGGACTAGCGGGAGAGGGGGTCTACGAGCAGTACTTC. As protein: CASSSGLAGEGVYEQYF.

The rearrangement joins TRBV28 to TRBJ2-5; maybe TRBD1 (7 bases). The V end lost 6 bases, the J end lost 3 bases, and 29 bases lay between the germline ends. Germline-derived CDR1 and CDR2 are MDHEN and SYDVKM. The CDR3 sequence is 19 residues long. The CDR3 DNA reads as TGTGCCAGCAGCAATGTCCCCGGACAGGAGGGGTTCGGCGAAGAGACCCAGTACTTC. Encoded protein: CASSNVPGQEGFGEETQYF.

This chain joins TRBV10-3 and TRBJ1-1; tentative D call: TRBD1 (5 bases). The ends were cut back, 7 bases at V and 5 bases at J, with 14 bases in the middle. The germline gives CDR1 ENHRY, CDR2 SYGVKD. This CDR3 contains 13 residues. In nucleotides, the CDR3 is TGTGCCATCACCGCAGGGCGACAGACTGAAGCTTTCTTT. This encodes CAITAGRQTEAFF.

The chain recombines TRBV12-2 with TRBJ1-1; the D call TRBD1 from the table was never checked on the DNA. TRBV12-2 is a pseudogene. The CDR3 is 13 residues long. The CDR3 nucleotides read TGTGCAAGTCGCTTCACACAGAACACTGAAGCTTTCTTT. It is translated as CASRFTQNTEAFF.

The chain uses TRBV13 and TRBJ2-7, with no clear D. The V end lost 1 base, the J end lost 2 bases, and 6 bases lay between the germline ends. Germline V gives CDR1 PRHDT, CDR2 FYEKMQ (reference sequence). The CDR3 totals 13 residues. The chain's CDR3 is CASSLEFPYEQYF. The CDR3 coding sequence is TGTGCCAGCAGCTTAGAGTTCCCCTACGAGCAGTACTTC.

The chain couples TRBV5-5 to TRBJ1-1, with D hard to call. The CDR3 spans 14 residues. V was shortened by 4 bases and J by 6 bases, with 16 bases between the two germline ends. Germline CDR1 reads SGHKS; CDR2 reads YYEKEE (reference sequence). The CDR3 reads CASSPERVGAEAFF. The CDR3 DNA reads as TGTGCCAGCAGCCCAGAGAGGGTGGGAGCTGAAGCTTTCTTT.

The CDR3 sequence: CASSAISGTGDLYEQYF. The CDR3 DNA sequence: TGTGCCAGCAGCGCAATCTCCGGGACAGGGGACCTCTACGAGCAGTACTTC. The chain joins TRBV9 to TRBJ2-7, with 10 nucleotides matching TRBD1. Trimming at V came to 3 bases and at J to 3 bases, leaving 12 bases not matched to a gene. The CDR3 extends over 17 amino acids. Germline CDR1 reads SGDLS; CDR2 reads YYNGEE.

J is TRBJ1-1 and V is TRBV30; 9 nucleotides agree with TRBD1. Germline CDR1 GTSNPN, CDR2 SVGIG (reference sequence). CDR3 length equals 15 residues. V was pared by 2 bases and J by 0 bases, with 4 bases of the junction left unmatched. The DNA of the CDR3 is TGTGCCTGGAGTTTTGGGACAGGGATGAACACTGAAGCTTTCTTT. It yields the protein CAWSFGTGMNTEAFF.

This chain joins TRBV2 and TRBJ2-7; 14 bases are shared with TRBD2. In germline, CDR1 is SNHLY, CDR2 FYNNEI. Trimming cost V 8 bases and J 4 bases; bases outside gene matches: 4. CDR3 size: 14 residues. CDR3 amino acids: CASAGTSGSYEQYF. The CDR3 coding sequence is TGTGCCAGCGCCGGGACTAGCGGGAGTTACGAGCAGTACTTC.

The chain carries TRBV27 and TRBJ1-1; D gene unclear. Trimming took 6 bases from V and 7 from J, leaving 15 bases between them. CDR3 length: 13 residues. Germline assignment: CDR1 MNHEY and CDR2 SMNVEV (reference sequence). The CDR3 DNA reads TGTGCCAGCAGCCGGGCCTGGACGGGTGAAGCTTTCTTT. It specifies CASSRAWTGEAFF.